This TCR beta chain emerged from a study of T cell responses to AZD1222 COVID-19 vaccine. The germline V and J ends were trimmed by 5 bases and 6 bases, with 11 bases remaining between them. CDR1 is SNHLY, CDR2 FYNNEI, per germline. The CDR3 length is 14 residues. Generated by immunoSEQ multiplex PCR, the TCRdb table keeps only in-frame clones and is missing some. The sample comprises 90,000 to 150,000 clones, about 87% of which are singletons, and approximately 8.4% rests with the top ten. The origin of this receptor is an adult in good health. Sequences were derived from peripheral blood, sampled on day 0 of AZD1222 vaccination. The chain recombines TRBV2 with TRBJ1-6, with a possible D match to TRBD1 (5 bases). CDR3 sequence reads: CASSLRQLNSPLHF. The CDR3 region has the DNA TGTGCCAGCAGTCTCAGACAGCTTAATTCACCCCTCCACTTT. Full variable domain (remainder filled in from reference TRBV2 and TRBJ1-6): EPEVTQTPSHQVTQMGQEVILRCVPISNHLYFYWYRQILGQKVEFLVSFYNNEISEKSEIFDDQFSVERPDGSNFTLKIRSTKLEDSAMYFCASSLRQLNSPLHFGNGTRLTVT.